This entry describes one TCR beta chain. MiXCR was run by TCRdb on the 5' RACE reads, yielding one entry per CDR3 protein. The sample contains hundreds of thousands of distinct CDR3 sequences, 10% to 15% of which appear only once. The data derive from a study of T cells after yellow fever vaccination. CDR1 SGHNT and CDR2 YYREEE come from the germline V gene (reference sequence). The trim removed 6 bases at V and 7 bases at J, leaving 21 bases unmatched. The CDR3 is 18 amino acids. This sequence joins TRBV5-4 and TRBJ2-3; TRBD2 matches at 9 bases. The sequencing used PBMCs, collected on the day of the yellow fever booster vaccination. The source is a man in his thirties or forties who received the YFV17D yellow fever vaccine. CDR3 sequence: CASTPSRAGGFLTNTQYF. CDR3 DNA sequence: TGTGCCAGCACCCCCTCAAGGGCGGGAGGGTTCCTCACTAATACGCAGTATTTT.